This T cell receptor (beta chain) came from a study of blood T cell repertoires in COVID-19. Methods used by the authors: Nucleated cell number was recorded as an estimate derived from reference gene primer amplification. Here immunoSEQ multiplex PCR was the method, and the copy in TCRdb shows in-frame clones only, minus some. D and trimming come from the DNA, and the V and J calls and clone size come from that table. The data contain roughly 84,000 clones, roughly 80% of them singletons. The CDR3 length is 15 residues. V trimming: 4 bases; J trimming: 8 bases; junction bases outside the gene matches: 8. Germline CDR1 reads SGHAT; CDR2 reads FQNNGV.

The receptor was derived from an elderly man with active or convalescent COVID-19. The V gene is TRBV11-2, the J gene TRBJ1-6; 7 positions match TRBD1. Sequenced material: peripheral blood. DNA of the CDR3: TGTGCCAGCAGCTCCACGGGACAGATGGATTCACCCCTCCACTTT. This gives the protein CASSSTGQMDSPLHF.